This T cell receptor beta chain was sequenced in a study of T cells in localized non-small cell lung cancer. Findings of the study overall: Appearance in adjacent lung was seen for a median around 60 of the top 100 tumor clones. Because sequencing included only one region (of the tumor), heterogeneity remains possible. With higher T cell density in blood came longer overall survival. Adjacent uninvolved lung had the highest clonality, suggesting focused antigen responses.

CDR3 size: 16 residues. V shed 5 bases and J 2 bases; nucleotides not matched to a gene: 7. Germline V gene data show CDR1 as MDHEN and CDR2 as SYDVKM. As to this clone: What it binds is unknown.

Here immunoSEQ multiplex PCR was the method, and the copy in TCRdb shows in-frame clones only, minus some. Here the sample spans around 29,000 clones, roughly 90% being singletons. The input for sequencing was peripheral blood mononuclear cells, taken before any cancer treatment. The source of this sequence is a woman between 35 and 70 years old with stage III lung adenocarcinoma. This sequence joins TRBV28 and TRBJ2-2; 8 bases are shared with TRBD2. CDR3 DNA: TGTGCCAGCAGTCCCCATAGCGGGATCAACACCGGGGAGCTGTTTTTT. Translating it yields CASSPHSGINTGELFF.